Each of the 25 T cell receptor beta chains below was sequenced from the same sample in a study of CD8 T cells in Susac syndrome. After extraction with the RNeasy kit, about 0.5 to 1 ug of the RNA was reverse transcribed using random hexamers. TCRdb recomputed calls from the immunoSEQ multiplex PCR reads with MiXCR, one row per CDR3 protein. The sample lists some 240,000 distinct CDR3 sequences; almost 97% were seen once. The specimen sequenced was CD4+ T cells from PBMCs. These receptors all come from a human donor with Susac syndrome.

This clonotype appeared a single time. This rearrangement joins TRBV5-1 to TRBJ2-1, with 12 bases aligning to TRBD2. The CDR3 has 15 residues. Unmatched junction bases numbered 8, after V lost 4 bases and J lost 9 bases. Per germline, CDR1 SGHRS and CDR2 YFSETQ. CDR3 DNA sequence: TGCGCCAGCAGCCCTAGCGGGAGGGCCAGGAGTGAGCAGTTCTTC. As protein: CASSPSGRARSEQFF.

This clonotype has only one observation. This chain links TRBV29-1 with TRBJ2-5; 8 bases fit TRBD2. The V and J ends lost 8 bases and 7 bases, in that order; junction bases with no gene match: 15. This CDR3 has 14 residues. Germline CDR1 reads SQVTM; CDR2 reads ANQGSEA. CDR3 in DNA: TGCAGCTCAATTACTAGCGGAGGGGGAGGGACCCAGTACTTC. Translation gives CSSITSGGGGTQYF.

The chain couples TRBV12-3 or TRBV12-4 to TRBJ1-5; D remains ambiguous. The CDR3 consists of 13 residues. Trimming took off 5 bases at V and 6 bases at J, with 11 bases between the two ends. CDR3 sequence reads: CASSPRRSQPQHF. The CDR3 nucleotides are TGTGCCAGCAGTCCTCGGAGGAGTCAGCCCCAGCATTTT.

The chain has TRBV20-1 and TRBJ2-1; tentative D call: TRBD2 (5 bases). The CDR3 spans 12 residues. V dropped 4 bases and J dropped 8 bases, with 12 bases sitting between them. Germline V gene lookup returns CDR1 DFQATT and CDR2 SNEGSKA (reference sequence). The CDR3 spells CSAIMEADEQFF. CDR3 DNA: TGCAGTGCTATAATGGAGGCCGATGAGCAGTTCTTC.

This chain links TRBV29-1 with TRBJ2-5; D is ambiguous. This CDR3 spans 11 amino acids. The V end lost 4 bases, the J end lost 4 bases, and 7 bases lay between the germline ends. Germline CDR1 reads SQVTM; CDR2 reads ANQGSEA. The chain's CDR3 is CSVVPGETQYF. The CDR3 DNA reads TGCAGCGTTGTTCCCGGAGAGACCCAGTACTTC. Full variable domain (missing parts from reference TRBV29-1 and TRBJ2-5): SAVISQKPSRDICQRGTSLTIQCQVDSQVTMMFWYRQQPGQSLTLIATANQGSEATYESGFVIDKFPISRPNLTFSTLTVSNMSPEDSSIYLCSVVPGETQYFGPGTRLLVL.

The chain carries TRBV14 and TRBJ1-2; 7 bases map to TRBD1. Germline lookup yields CDR1 SGHDN and CDR2 FVKESK. V dropped 4 bases and J dropped 5; count of bases not matched to a gene: 10. The CDR3 loop spans 15 amino acids. CDR3 loop: CASSPTGAQTYGYTF. In nucleotides, the CDR3 is TGTGCCAGCAGCCCTACAGGGGCCCAAACTTATGGCTACACCTTC.

This clonotype was seen just once. The chain has TRBV9 and TRBJ1-1; the D is unclear. The germline V gene encodes CDR1 SGDLS and CDR2 YYNGEE. V was shortened by 0 bases and J by 7 bases, with 10 bases between the two germline ends. CDR3 length: 13 amino acids. CDR3 nucleotide sequence: TGTGCCAGCAGCGTAGAACAGAGGAGTGAAGCTTTCTTT. It codes for CASSVEQRSEAFF. Full variable domain (remainder filled in from reference TRBV9 and TRBJ1-1): DSGVTQTPKHLITATGQRVTLRCSPRSGDLSVYWYQQSLDQGLQFLIQYYNGEERAKGNILERFSAQQFPDLHSELNLSSLELGDSALYFCASSVEQRSEAFFGQGTRLTVV.

A few counts support this clonotype. This chain joins TRBV5-4 and TRBJ2-5; the D gene is possibly TRBD2 (6 bases). Germline lookup yields CDR1 SGHNT and CDR2 YYREEE (reference sequence). This CDR3 spans 14 amino acids. Trimming stripped 3 bases from V and 4 bases from J, with 13 bases between. CDR3 bases: TGTGCCAGCAGCTCGGGCGGGGCCCCAGAGACCCAGTACTTC. Translation gives CASSSGGAPETQYF.

The V and J genes are TRBV21-1 and TRBJ2-4. TRBV21-1 is a pseudogene segment. The CDR3 runs to 14 residues. The CDR3 sequence is CASSKEISKNIQYF. DNA for the CDR3: TGTGCCAGCAGCAAGGAGATTTCCAAAAACATTCAGTACTTC.

The chain combines TRBV25-1 with TRBJ1-2; D possibly corresponds to TRBD1 (6 bases). CDR1 is MGHDK and CDR2 is SYGVNS in the germline V gene. V gave up 3 bases and J gave up 7 bases, with 18 bases separating them. The CDR3 consists of 15 residues. The CDR3 region is CASSDGQSPSTGYTF. The CDR3, as DNA: TGTGCCAGCAGTGACGGACAGTCCCCCTCCACTGGCTACACCTTC.

This clonotype showed up just once. V and J are TRBV9 and TRBJ1-5; tentatively, D is TRBD1 (5 bases). CDR1 and CDR2 from the germline V gene are SGDLS and YYNGEE. The CDR3 is 15 amino acids. V was clipped by 4 bases and J by 5 bases, with 16 bases between them. CDR3 DNA: TGTGCCAGCAGCTTGGAGTCAGGGTTTTATCAGCCCCAGCATTTT. Protein product: CASSLESGFYQPQHF.

The J gene is TRBJ2-7, the V gene TRBV4-1; D possibly corresponds to TRBD2 (6 bases). This CDR3 has 14 amino acids. Germline V gene lookup returns CDR1 MGHRA and CDR2 YSYEKL. Trimming took off 1 base at V and 3 bases at J, with 10 bases between the two ends. The CDR3 region is CASSQAGTDYEQYF. The CDR3 region has the DNA TGCGCCAGCAGCCAAGCCGGGACTGACTACGAGCAGTACTTC.

CDR3 region: CASRPTLGGRETQYF. The CDR3 coding sequence is TGTGCCAGCAGGCCTACCCTAGGGGGTAGGGAGACCCAGTACTTC. The genes are TRBV6-6 and TRBJ2-5, with TRBD1 as a possible D gene (6 bases). Germline assignment: CDR1 MNHNY and CDR2 SVGAGI (reference sequence). The CDR3 totals 15 residues. The V gene lost 6 bases and the J gene lost 5 bases, with 19 bases spanning the gap.

V gene TRBV6-4 combines with J gene TRBJ1-1; 8 bases match TRBD1. Germline assignment: CDR1 MRHNA and CDR2 SNTAGT. V shed 4 bases, J shed 3 bases, and the junction held 4 bases outside the gene matches. The CDR3 runs to 14 residues. CDR3 protein: CASSAGGSDTEAFF. CDR3 sequence (DNA): TGTGCCAGCAGTGCAGGGGGCAGCGACACTGAAGCTTTCTTT.

The chain joins TRBV5-1 to TRBJ2-2, with a possible D match to TRBD2 (5 bases). V was cut by 1 base and J by 6 bases, with 10 bases left in between. From germline, CDR1 is SGHRS and CDR2 YFSETQ. There are 14 residues in the CDR3. CDR3 loop: CASSLLAGPGELFF. CDR3 in DNA: TGCGCCAGCAGCTTGTTGGCGGGCCCCGGGGAGCTGTTTTTT.

The chain is built from TRBV27 and TRBJ1-2; D unresolved. The germline gives CDR1 MNHEY, CDR2 SMNVEV (reference sequence). The germline V and J ends were trimmed by 1 base and 2 bases, with 11 bases remaining between them. The CDR3 covers 15 residues. The CDR3 loop is CASSLLGSGNYGYTF. Here the CDR3 DNA reads TGTGCCAGCAGTTTATTAGGTTCCGGGAACTATGGCTACACCTTC.

The chain is built from TRBV5-1 and TRBJ2-4; D is unresolved. CDR1 is SGHRS and CDR2 is YFSETQ in the germline V gene. The CDR3 loop spans 13 amino acids. Trimming left V 2 bases short and J 7 bases short, with 10 bases between. CDR3 nucleotide sequence: TGCGCCAGCAGCTTAGGCGCCCGCAACATTCAGTACTTC. Its translation: CASSLGARNIQYF.

This clonotype has a single count. The chain couples TRBV19 to TRBJ2-3, with D possibly being TRBD2 (5 bases). Germline CDR1 is LNHDA and CDR2 is SQIVND (reference sequence). The ends were cut back, 7 bases at V and 0 bases at J, with 20 bases in the middle. CDR3 length: 17 residues. The CDR3 loop is CASKVESGRSSTDTQYF. The CDR3 nucleotides read TGTGCCAGTAAGGTAGAAAGCGGAAGGTCTAGCACAGATACGCAGTATTTT.

The chain uses TRBV7-9 and TRBJ1-2; 7 nucleotides align to TRBD1. V lost 5 bases to trimming and J lost 6 bases; unmatched junction nucleotides: 6. Germline V gives CDR1 SEHNR, CDR2 FQNEAQ (reference sequence). The CDR3 totals 13 residues. CDR3 sequence: CASSPGQRHGYTF. The CDR3 nucleotides read TGTGCCAGCAGCCCGGGACAGCGACATGGCTACACCTTC.

In its sample, this clonotype was seen once. Here the CDR3 reads CAWSVLQQFF. As DNA, the CDR3 is TGTGCCTGGAGTGTACTACAGCAGTTCTTC. J is TRBJ2-1 and V is TRBV30; D unclear. Germline V gives CDR1 GTSNPN, CDR2 SVGIG (reference sequence). V lost 0 bases to trimming and J lost 11 bases, with 5 bases between them. The CDR3 loop spans 10 amino acids. Using reference TRBV30 and TRBJ2-1 for the parts outside the CDR3, the full variable domain is SQTIHQWPATLVQPVGSPLSLECTVEGTSNPNLYWYRQAAGRGLQLLFYSVGIGQISSEVPQNLSASRPQDRQFILSSKKLLLSDSGFYLCAWSVLQQFFGPGTRLTVL.

The chain joins TRBV14 to TRBJ1-2; perhaps TRBD1 as D (6 bases). The V gene lost 5 bases and the J gene lost 8 bases, with 24 bases spanning the gap. Germline V gives CDR1 SGHDN, CDR2 FVKESK. This CDR3 is built from 16 residues. The CDR3 coding sequence is TGTGCCAGCAGCGAAGCCTATGGGGGGCTTACTAGCGGCTACACCTTC. It encodes CASSEAYGGLTSGYTF.

The J gene is TRBJ2-7, the V gene TRBV29-1; 10 bases fit TRBD2. The CDR3 is made up of 14 amino acids. Germline V gene lookup returns CDR1 SQVTM and CDR2 ANQGSEA. V shed 6 bases and J 2 bases; nucleotides not matched to a gene: 7. This chain's CDR3 is CSVLAGGRAYEQYF. The CDR3 bases are TGCAGCGTATTAGCGGGAGGTCGCGCCTACGAGCAGTACTTC.

The V and J genes are TRBV29-1 and TRBJ2-7; TRBD1 is a possible D gene (7 bases). Germline-derived CDR1 and CDR2 are SQVTM and ANQGSEA. V lost 3 bases and J 0 bases, leaving 15 bases between the germline ends. The CDR3 loop spans 15 amino acids. CDR3 region: CSVDAGQSSSYEQYF. CDR3 coding DNA: TGCAGCGTTGACGCGGGACAGAGCAGCTCCTACGAGCAGTACTTC.

The rearrangement links TRBV3-1 to TRBJ2-1, with D tentatively TRBD2 (5 bases). The CDR3 consists of 16 residues. In germline, CDR1 is LGHDT, CDR2 YNNKEL (reference sequence). The V end lost 1 base, the J end lost 3 bases, and 13 bases lay between the germline ends. CDR3 region: CASSQGTPGLYNEQFF. DNA of the CDR3: TGTGCCAGCAGCCAAGGGACTCCCGGTCTCTACAATGAGCAGTTCTTC.

This rearrangement joins TRBV14 to TRBJ2-5; no clear D. With 3 bases removed from V and 4 bases from J, the gap between germline ends came to 6 bases. This CDR3 contains 12 residues. The V gene's germline CDR1 is SGHDN and CDR2 FVKESK. The CDR3 loop is CASSQNGETQYF. DNA for the CDR3: TGTGCCAGCAGCCAGAACGGAGAGACCCAGTACTTC.